The 11 T cell receptor beta chains below were found in one sample sequenced in a study of T cells after posttransplantation cyclophosphamide. Clones were sequenced by immunoSEQ multiplex PCR, and TCRdb holds only the in-frame ones, with some missing. In the table there are 20,000 to 25,000 clones, more than 80% of which are singletons. Controls had myeloablative marrow grafts with methotrexate and calcineurin inhibitor, sampled at 1 year. The input for sequencing was PBMCs, taken approximately 370 days after allogeneic stem cell transplant with calcineurin inhibitor and methotrexate. These receptors were obtained from a female patient in her 30s who received an allogeneic stem cell transplant from an unrelated donor, was CMV-positive, and had acute and chronic GVHD. Part of the T cell pool may stem from the graft donor.

The chain is built from TRBV27 and TRBJ2-1, with TRBD2 identical over 10 bases. With 5 bases clipped from V and 6 bases from J, the junction kept 10 bases outside the gene matches. The germline V gene has CDR1 MNHEY and CDR2 SMNVEV (reference sequence). CDR3 length: 16 residues. The CDR3 region has the DNA TGTGCCAGCAGTCCCCATGCTAGCGGGAGAAGCAATGAGCAGTTCTTC. It specifies CASSPHASGRSNEQFF.

This clone was counted between two and nine times. The chain joins TRBV6-1 to TRBJ2-7, with TRBD2 matching over 8 bases. V gave up 2 bases and J gave up 6 bases; unmatched junction bases: 9. This CDR3 is 15 amino acids long. Per the germline V gene, CDR1 is MNHNS and CDR2 is SASEGT. The CDR3 loop reads CASSELGLVTSEQYF. In nucleotides, the CDR3 is TGTGCCAGCAGTGAACTGGGACTAGTCACCTCCGAGCAGTACTTC.

The chain links TRBV6-5 to TRBJ2-5; no clear D. Per germline, CDR1 MNHEY and CDR2 SVGAGI. V lost 7 bases and J 1 base, leaving 16 bases between the germline ends. This CDR3 is 15 amino acids long. Here the CDR3 reads CASTEPGSAQETQYF. In DNA form, the CDR3 reads TGTGCCAGCACCGAGCCCGGCAGCGCCCAAGAGACCCAGTACTTC.

The table lists this clone with a count of one. The chain uses TRBV9 and TRBJ1-2; D remains unclear. V lost 0 bases and J 2 bases, leaving 11 bases between the germline ends. Germline values: CDR1 SGDLS, CDR2 YYNGEE. CDR3 length: 15 residues. CDR3 bases: TGTGCCAGCAGCGTAGCCCCCAGTCAAAACTATGGCTACACCTTC. Translation: CASSVAPSQNYGYTF.

The rearrangement links TRBV7-2 to TRBJ1-5, with unresolved D. Trimming stripped 1 base from V and 4 bases from J, with 8 bases between. CDR1 and CDR2 from the germline V gene are SGHTA and FQGNSA. The CDR3 runs 14 residues. The CDR3 region is CASSLGAVNQPQHF. Written as DNA, the CDR3 is TGTGCCAGCAGCTTAGGGGCAGTGAATCAGCCCCAGCATTTT.

This chain links TRBV6-1 with TRBJ2-7; 7 nucleotides align to TRBD1. The ends lost 1 base at V and 5 bases at J; junction bases unmatched: 8. Germline CDR1 is MNHNS and CDR2 is SASEGT. This CDR3 is built from 15 residues. The CDR3 sequence: CASSEVQGYIDEQYV. CDR3 bases: TGTGCCAGCAGTGAAGTACAGGGGTATATCGACGAGCAGTACGTC.

A word on this clone: The CDR3 ends on some other residue instead of the conserved phenylalanine or tryptophan, so this is likely a read error. This chain's CDR3 is CASSTPRGEKNSPLHL. In DNA form, the CDR3 reads TGTGCCAGTAGTACCCCCAGGGGTGAGAAAAATTCACCCCTCCACCTT. J is TRBJ1-6 and V is TRBV19; TRBD1 is a possible D gene (6 bases). V lost 4 bases and J 7 bases, leaving 17 bases between the germline ends. Germline V lookup: CDR1 LNHDA, CDR2 SQIVND (reference sequence). This CDR3 has 16 residues.

The chain combines TRBV9 with TRBJ1-2; TRBD1 agrees at 7 bases. Germline V gene data show CDR1 as SGDLS and CDR2 as YYNGEE. This CDR3 contains 15 residues. Trimming at V came to 4 bases and at J to 5 bases, leaving 11 bases not matched to a gene. CDR3 loop: CASSSPRDSRYGYTF. CDR3 nucleotides: TGTGCCAGCAGCTCCCCCCGGGACAGCAGATATGGCTACACCTTC.

This chain uses TRBV5-1 with TRBJ1-2; D is undetermined. The CDR3 contains 15 residues. V was trimmed by 0 bases and J by 3 bases, leaving 12 bases between them. CDR1 and CDR2 from the germline V gene are SGHRS and YFSETQ. DNA for the CDR3: TGCGCCAGCAGCTTGGCCCGCGGCGCCCACTATGGCTACACCTTC. Its protein product is CASSLARGAHYGYTF. Full variable domain (remainder filled in from reference TRBV5-1 and TRBJ1-2): KAGVTQTPRYLIKTRGQQVTLSCSPISGHRSVSWYQQTPGQGLQFLFEYFSETQRNKGNFPGRFSGRQFSNSRSEMNVSTLELGDSALYLCASSLARGAHYGYTFGSGTRLTVV.

V is TRBV11-2 and J is TRBJ2-5; weak D call: TRBD2 (5 bases). Trimming removed 6 bases from V and 6 bases from J, with 14 bases in between. This CDR3 has 13 residues. The V gene's germline CDR1 is SGHAT and CDR2 FQNNGV. DNA of the CDR3: TGTGCCAGCAGGGAGGCCTACGTCCAGACCCAGTACTTC. This gives the protein CASREAYVQTQYF. Combining the CDR3 with reference TRBV11-2 and TRBJ2-5 gives the whole variable domain EAGVAQSPRYKIIEKRQSVAFWCNPISGHATLYWYQQILGQGPKLLIQFQNNGVVDDSQLPKDRFSAERLKGVDSTLKIQPAKLEDSAVYLCASREAYVQTQYFGPGTRLLVL.

V usage is TRBV19 and J usage is TRBJ1-2, with 8 bases that match TRBD1. Trimming cost V 7 bases and J 10 bases; bases outside gene matches: 23. The CDR3 runs 17 residues. CDR1 LNHDA and CDR2 SQIVND come from the germline V gene (reference sequence). CDR3 nucleotides: TGTGCCAGTATTGGGTTGGGGACAGGCCAAGCGACGGGAGACTACACCTTC. Translating it yields CASIGLGTGQATGDYTF.